The 30 T cell receptor beta chains below all came from one sample that was sequenced in a study of shared clonotypes between healthy human individuals. The protocol was immunoSEQ multiplex PCR, while the TCRdb copy is restricted to in-frame clones and leaves out a portion. The data show around 750,000 clones, approximately 79% seen once. The specimen was memory CD4+ T cells sorted from blood. The subset here: CD45RA-negative fraction. These receptors came from a woman between 25 and 40 years old in good health.

The chain is built from TRBV10-3 and TRBJ2-7; D possibly corresponds to TRBD2 (7 bases). Germline loops: CDR1 ENHRY, CDR2 SYGVKD. V lost 10 bases and J 5 bases, leaving 18 bases between the germline ends. This CDR3 has 13 amino acids. The CDR3 reads CASRGGGEHEQYF. CDR3 sequence (DNA): TGTGCCAGCCGGGGAGGGGGTGAACACGAGCAGTACTTC.

This sequence joins TRBV6-5 and TRBJ2-6; tentatively, D is TRBD2 (6 bases). The CDR3 extends over 14 amino acids. V shed 7 bases and J shed 0 bases, with 7 bases lying between them. Looked up from germline, CDR1 is MNHEY and CDR2 is SVGAGI. The CDR3 DNA is TGTGCCAGCACGGGGGTCTCTGGGGCCAACGTCCTGACTTTC. Protein: CASTGVSGANVLTF.

The chain carries TRBV5-1 and TRBJ2-1; 12 nucleotides line up with TRBD2. CDR3 length: 16 residues. Germline loops: CDR1 SGHRS, CDR2 YFSETQ. Trimming removed 4 bases from V and 7 bases from J; junction bases left unmatched: 9. The CDR3 loop reads CASSALAGGQVNEQFF. The CDR3 DNA reads TGCGCCAGCAGCGCCCTAGCGGGAGGGCAAGTTAATGAGCAGTTCTTC.

This clone showed up just a few times. The chain uses TRBV7-8 and TRBJ2-7; weak D call: TRBD2 (7 bases). CDR1 and CDR2 (germline): SGHVS, FQNEAQ. This CDR3 has 13 residues. V was clipped by 8 bases and J by 1 base, with 12 bases between them. CDR3: CASGGGLSYEQYF. The CDR3 DNA is TGTGCCAGCGGGGGGGGCCTATCCTACGAGCAGTACTTC.

A few counts support this clone. This sequence joins TRBV4-1 and TRBJ1-5; D is unclear. The CDR3 runs 16 residues. The V gene lost 1 base and the J gene lost 0 bases, with 10 bases spanning the gap. Germline V lookup: CDR1 MGHRA, CDR2 YSYEKL. The CDR3 nucleotides are TGCGCCAGCAGCCAAGCCTATAGATTTAGCAATCAGCCCCAGCATTTT. Residues: CASSQAYRFSNQPQHF.

This rearrangement joins TRBV2 to TRBJ1-1; D unclear. With 6 bases removed from V and 0 bases from J, the gap between germline ends came to 14 bases. The CDR3 is 15 amino acids. Germline loops: CDR1 SNHLY, CDR2 FYNNEI. The CDR3 loop reads CASSVSQSMNTEAFF. The CDR3 bases are TGTGCCAGCAGCGTAAGCCAAAGCATGAACACTGAAGCTTTCTTT.

The V and J genes are TRBV28 and TRBJ1-5, with 8 bases identical to TRBD1. With V trimmed by 5 bases and J by 5 bases, 5 bases remained unmatched. The CDR3 has 14 amino acids. CDR1 and CDR2 (germline): MDHEN, SYDVKM. This CDR3 is CASSPRGPHQPQHF. The CDR3 nucleotides read TGTGCCAGCAGTCCCAGGGGGCCGCATCAGCCCCAGCATTTT.

The rearrangement joins TRBV5-5 to TRBJ1-2, with no clear D. The CDR3 contains 12 residues. CDR1 is SGHKS, CDR2 YYEKEE, per germline (reference sequence). V was trimmed by 4 bases and J by 4 bases, leaving 8 bases between them. CDR3 region: CASSRGSYGYTF. The CDR3 DNA follows: TGTGCCAGCAGCCGTGGTTCCTATGGCTACACCTTC.

The rearrangement uses TRBV27 and TRBJ2-7; the D gene is possibly TRBD2 (6 bases). V was cut by 8 bases and J by 8 bases, with 22 bases left in between. Germline V gene data show CDR1 as MNHEY and CDR2 as SMNVEV (reference sequence). The CDR3 sequence is 14 residues long. The CDR3 spells CASGMSTGAQQQYF. In nucleotides, the CDR3 is TGTGCCAGCGGTATGTCCACGGGAGCGCAACAGCAGTACTTC.

The chain recombines TRBV28 with TRBJ2-7; 14 nucleotides match TRBD2. The CDR3 consists of 16 residues. With V trimmed by 3 bases and J by 6 bases, 7 bases remained unmatched. Per germline, CDR1 MDHEN and CDR2 SYDVKM. DNA for the CDR3: TGTGCCAGCAGTTTTACAATGGGACTAGCGGGAGTCGAGCAGTACTTC. It is translated as CASSFTMGLAGVEQYF.

On this clone itself: Other DNA sequences of this sample code for an identical CDR3. The chain joins TRBV11-2 to TRBJ2-3; no firm D call. Trimming took 5 bases from V and 5 from J, leaving 8 bases between them. This CDR3 spans 12 amino acids. Germline CDR1 is SGHAT and CDR2 is FQNNGV. CDR3 region: CASSQDGDTQYF. CDR3 nucleotides: TGTGCCAGCAGCCAGGACGGAGATACGCAGTATTTT.

The V gene is TRBV5-1, the J gene TRBJ2-4; no clear D gene. CDR1 is SGHRS, CDR2 YFSETQ, per germline. The V end was cut by 3 bases, the J end by 5 bases, with 9 bases between. The CDR3 runs to 13 residues. The CDR3 protein is CASSSALENIQYF. Here the CDR3 DNA reads TGCGCCAGCAGCTCGGCTCTCGAAAACATTCAGTACTTC.

This rearrangement joins TRBV27 to TRBJ1-2, with D maybe TRBD1 (5 bases). Germline values: CDR1 MNHEY, CDR2 SMNVEV (reference sequence). The CDR3 is 14 amino acids. V was clipped by 6 bases and J by 14 bases, with 25 bases between them. The CDR3 DNA is TGTGCCAGCAGACCATCCGGGACTTCGTCAGGAGGGACCTTC. Its protein product is CASRPSGTSSGGTF.

V usage is TRBV23-1 and J usage is TRBJ2-5; D is unresolved. TRBV23-1 is flagged as an ORF with uncertain function. Trimming removed 0 bases at V and 4 bases at J, with 12 bases between. This CDR3 contains 15 residues. The CDR3 coding sequence is TGCGCCAGCAGTCAATCGGTTCCCCCAATAGAGACCCAGTACTTC. It specifies CASSQSVPPIETQYF.

The chain recombines TRBV13 with TRBJ1-3; no clear D gene. Germline assignment: CDR1 PRHDT and CDR2 FYEKMQ (reference sequence). This CDR3 is 15 amino acids long. V was shortened by 0 bases and J by 0 bases, with 6 bases between the two germline ends. CDR3 coding DNA: TGTGCCAGCAGCTTAGGGTCGGGCTCTGGAAACACCATATATTTT. Translation: CASSLGSGSGNTIYF. Complete variable domain (other parts from reference TRBV13 and TRBJ1-3): AAGVIQSPRHLIKEKRETATLKCYPIPRHDTVYWYQQGPGQDPQFLISFYEKMQSDKGSIPDRFSAQQFSDYHSELNMSSLELGDSALYFCASSLGSGSGNTIYFGEGSWLTVV.

The chain uses TRBV5-1 and TRBJ2-7; 10 nucleotides agree with TRBD1. CDR1 is SGHRS, CDR2 YFSETQ, per germline. This CDR3 is 14 amino acids long. The V segment lost 1 base and the J segment 4 bases; nucleotides outside the gene matches: 2. As DNA, the CDR3 is TGCGCCAGCAGCTTGAGACAGGGGGCTTACGAGCAGTACTTC. This encodes CASSLRQGAYEQYF.

This clone was picked up a small number of times. This chain links TRBV5-4 with TRBJ2-1; 10 bases are a match to TRBD1. CDR3 length: 16 residues. Germline V gene lookup returns CDR1 SGHNT and CDR2 YYREEE (reference sequence). V dropped 4 bases and J dropped 4; count of bases not matched to a gene: 8. This CDR3 is CASSPLGTGAYNEQFF. The CDR3 coding sequence is TGTGCCAGCAGCCCCCTCGGGACAGGGGCTTACAATGAGCAGTTCTTC.

The chain employs TRBV11-2 and TRBJ2-1, with 12 bases that match TRBD2. V was clipped by 2 bases and J by 2 bases; unmatched bases: 4. The CDR3 length is 17 residues. CDR1 is SGHAT, CDR2 FQNNGV, per germline. Written as DNA, the CDR3 is TGTGCCAGCAGCTTATCGGGACTAGCGGGCACCTACAATGAGCAGTTCTTC. Residues: CASSLSGLAGTYNEQFF.

CDR3 sequence reads: CASSKAEREGREQYF. As DNA, the CDR3 is TGTGCCAGCAGCAAAGCTGAGCGGGAGGGCCGGGAGCAGTACTTC. The chain uses TRBV21-1 and TRBJ2-7; no check of the table's D call, TRBD2, against the DNA was made. TRBV21-1 is designated a pseudogene. The CDR3 is 15 amino acids.

CDR3 nucleotides: TGTGCCAGCAGTGTCGGACAATATAGCAATCAGCCCCAGCATTTT. Protein: CASSVGQYSNQPQHF. The chain recombines TRBV6-5 with TRBJ1-5, with D possibly being TRBD1 (5 bases). The V gene's germline CDR1 is MNHEY and CDR2 SVGAGI. The CDR3 spans 15 residues. Between the trimmed V and J ends, which lost 5 bases and 0 bases, there was a span of 11 bases.

This clone was observed a few times. V is TRBV7-9 and J is TRBJ1-2; D is uncertain. V gave up 1 base and J gave up 3 bases, with 6 bases separating them. There are 13 residues in the CDR3. CDR1 is SEHNR, CDR2 FQNEAQ, per germline (reference sequence). The CDR3 nucleotides read TGTGCCAGCAGCTTAGTTCAGGACTATGGCTACACCTTC. This translates into CASSLVQDYGYTF. Supplemented by reference TRBV7-9 and TRBJ1-2, the full variable domain reads DTGVSQNPRHKITKRGQNVTFRCDPISEHNRLYWYRQTLGQGPEFLTYFQNEAQLEKSRLLSDRFSAERPKGSFSTLEIQRTEQGDSAMYLCASSLVQDYGYTFGSGTRLTVV.

The V call is TRBV30, the J call TRBJ2-1; D is unclear. This CDR3 spans 13 amino acids. Germline V gene lookup returns CDR1 GTSNPN and CDR2 SVGIG (reference sequence). V was pared by 0 bases and J by 7 bases, with 10 bases between. The CDR3 sequence: CAWSVSEPNEQFF. In nucleotides, the CDR3 is TGTGCCTGGAGTGTATCCGAGCCGAATGAGCAGTTCTTC.

This clone was observed a few times. This rearrangement joins TRBV5-1 to TRBJ1-4, with D perhaps matching TRBD1 (5 bases). The length of the CDR3 is 12 residues. The germline V gene has CDR1 SGHRS and CDR2 YFSETQ. The V end was cut by 4 bases, the J end by 8 bases, with 9 bases between. The DNA for the CDR3 is TGCGCCAGCAGCGTAGAGGGGGAAAAACTGTTTTTT. It encodes CASSVEGEKLFF.

The J gene is TRBJ1-1, the V gene TRBV28; weak D call: TRBD1 (6 bases). The germline V gene encodes CDR1 MDHEN and CDR2 SYDVKM. V was trimmed by 2 bases and J by 4 bases, leaving 14 bases between them. The CDR3 runs 15 residues. CDR3 coding DNA: TGTGCCAGCAGTTTACCCCAGGGGAGCCGCACTGAAGCTTTCTTT. Translating gives CASSLPQGSRTEAFF.

The chain carries TRBV5-8 and TRBJ2-1; TRBD1 is a possible D gene (5 bases). The CDR3 has 15 residues. Germline V lookup: CDR1 SGHTS, CDR2 YDEGEE. Trimming took 1 base from V and 4 from J, leaving 12 bases between them. Written as DNA, the CDR3 is TGTGCCAGCAGCTTGAATTCAGGGAAATACAATGAGCAGTTCTTC. Its translation is CASSLNSGKYNEQFF.

This chain uses TRBV6-1 with TRBJ2-7; D not certain. V was cut by 7 bases and J by 6 bases, with 16 bases left in between. The CDR3 length is 13 residues. The germline V gene encodes CDR1 MNHNS and CDR2 SASEGT. Here the CDR3 reads CASNYERYSEQYF. The CDR3 DNA follows: TGTGCCAGCAATTATGAACGGTACAGCGAGCAGTACTTC.

The chain links TRBV6-5 to TRBJ1-2; D not resolved. The CDR3 sequence is 14 residues long. The V end lost 0 bases, the J end lost 4 bases, and 9 bases lay between the germline ends. Germline-derived CDR1 and CDR2 are MNHEY and SVGAGI. CDR3 DNA: TGTGCCAGCAGTTACTCAGGAGGTAGCTATGGCTACACCTTC. The encoded protein is CASSYSGGSYGYTF.

The rearrangement links TRBV19 to TRBJ1-5; D might be TRBD1 (5 bases). The germline V and J ends were trimmed by 3 bases and 0 bases, with 21 bases remaining between them. The CDR3 is 19 amino acids. Germline values: CDR1 LNHDA, CDR2 SQIVND (reference sequence). CDR3 bases: TGTGCCAGTAGTATCGGGATGATAGGGGCAGTGTATAGCAATCAGCCCCAGCATTTT. Its translation: CASSIGMIGAVYSNQPQHF.

The chain couples TRBV7-2 to TRBJ2-1, with 11 bases matching TRBD2. From germline, CDR1 is SGHTA and CDR2 FQGNSA. The V gene end was trimmed by 6 bases and the J gene end by 6 bases; junction bases not matched to a gene: 7. The CDR3 contains 15 residues. CDR3 coding DNA: TGTGCCAGCAGAATGGGACTAGCGGAGAGCAATGAGCAGTTCTTC. As protein: CASRMGLAESNEQFF.

V usage is TRBV7-6 and J usage is TRBJ2-6; the match to TRBD1 covers 11 bases. CDR3 length: 16 residues. With 5 bases clipped from V and 2 bases from J, the junction kept 2 bases outside the gene matches. Germline-derived CDR1 and CDR2 are SGHVS and FNYEAQ. The CDR3 DNA reads as TGTGCCAGCAGCAGGGGACAGGGGGCTGGGGCCAACGTCCTGACTTTC. Protein sequence: CASSRGQGAGANVLTF.